Below are 25 T cell receptor beta chains sequenced from a single sample in a study of T cell repertoires in cytomegalovirus infection. TCRdb reprocessed the reads via MiXCR and lists one record per CDR3 protein. The sample lists 300,000 or so distinct CDR3 sequences, more than 20% seen once, with 11% to 15% in the top ten. What was sequenced was PBMCs. The receptors shown here come from a human donor in good health (CMV status not recorded). Some clones in this sample may be carry-over from other donors' samples.

This clonotype was picked up a small number of times. The CDR3 nucleotides read TGCAGTGCTACCGGACAGGGAAGCTCCTACGAGCAGTACTTC. Encoded protein: CSATGQGSSYEQYF. The chain has TRBV20-1 and TRBJ2-7; TRBD1 agrees at 8 bases. Germline CDR1 DFQATT, CDR2 SNEGSKA (reference sequence). Unmatched junction bases numbered 5, after V lost 4 bases and J lost 0 bases. The CDR3 covers 14 residues.

This clonotype was seen many times. Sequence at one end of the junction differs from germline and may be a read error. J is TRBJ1-5 and V is TRBV5-1; possibly TRBD1 for D (5 bases). Germline V gives CDR1 SGHRS, CDR2 YFSETQ. This CDR3 has 13 residues. CDR3 coding DNA: TGTGCCAGCAGTTTAGGGGAGGGGCAGCCCCAGCATTTT. Encoded protein: CASSLGEGQPQHF.

This clonotype occurred many times. The chain couples TRBV7-2 to TRBJ2-7; 8 nucleotides match TRBD1. V lost 4 bases, J lost 0 bases, and 5 bases stayed unmatched. The germline gives CDR1 SGHTA, CDR2 FQGNSA. The CDR3 extends over 15 amino acids. This chain's CDR3 is CASSSSTGVSYEQYF. CDR3 in DNA: TGTGCCAGCAGCTCTTCGACAGGGGTCTCCTACGAGCAGTACTTC.

The chain combines TRBV7-3 with TRBJ2-2, with 7 positions matching TRBD1. The V segment lost 3 bases and the J segment 1 base; nucleotides outside the gene matches: 2. The CDR3 runs to 15 residues. Per the germline V gene, CDR1 is SGHTA and CDR2 is FQGTGA. DNA for the CDR3: TGTGCCAGCAGCTTGGACAGGAGGAACACCGGGGAGCTGTTTTTT. Translation: CASSLDRRNTGELFF.

This clonotype was seen a few times. The chain has TRBV6-4 and TRBJ2-1, with D perhaps TRBD1 or TRBD2 (5 bases each). CDR3 length equals 14 residues. The ends were cut back, 0 bases at V and 12 bases at J, with 15 bases in the middle. Germline-derived CDR1 and CDR2 are MRHNA and SNTAGT. CDR3: CASSDSPQARGQFF. In nucleotides, the CDR3 is TGTGCCAGCAGTGACTCTCCACAGGCCCGGGGGCAGTTCTTC.

V usage is TRBV30 and J usage is TRBJ2-1; D is unclear. This CDR3 spans 12 amino acids. The V gene lost 2 bases and the J gene lost 8 bases, with 10 bases spanning the gap. The germline gives CDR1 GTSNPN, CDR2 SVGIG (reference sequence). CDR3 loop: CAWSSTLHEQFF. DNA for the CDR3: TGTGCCTGGAGTTCCACCCTGCATGAGCAGTTCTTC.

Many counts were recorded for this clonotype. This chain links TRBV28 with TRBJ1-1; D gene uncertain. The germline gives CDR1 MDHEN, CDR2 SYDVKM. Deletions cut 2 bases from V and 2 bases from J, with 3 bases between. CDR3 length equals 12 residues. DNA for the CDR3: TGTGCCAGCAGTTTACCTAACACTGAAGCTTTCTTT. Its protein is CASSLPNTEAFF.

This chain joins TRBV7-2 and TRBJ2-4; 9 positions agree with TRBD1. Per germline, CDR1 SGHTA and CDR2 FQGNSA. V was clipped by 6 bases and J by 6 bases; unmatched bases: 12. The CDR3 consists of 16 residues. CDR3 in DNA: TGTGCCAGCAGGCCAGCCGGGACAGGGACAGGAAACATTCAGTACTTC. Protein product: CASRPAGTGTGNIQYF.

This clonotype was counted between two and nine times. The chain links TRBV7-9 to TRBJ2-5, with a possible D match to TRBD1 (5 bases). The CDR3 has 14 residues. The germline CDR1 and CDR2 sequences are SEHNR and FQNEAQ (reference sequence). The V end was cut by 0 bases, the J end by 7 bases, with 12 bases between. CDR3 amino acids: CASSLAPNRRTQYF. Written as DNA, the CDR3 is TGTGCCAGCAGCTTAGCTCCAAACAGGCGGACCCAGTACTTC.

For the CDR3, the DNA is TGTGCCAGCAGCTCTCCAGGGACTAGCGGGAGATCCGAGCAGTACTTC. Amino acid sequence: CASSSPGTSGRSEQYF. The V call is TRBV5-5, the J call TRBJ2-7; 14 bases match TRBD2. The CDR3 is made up of 16 amino acids. CDR1 SGHKS and CDR2 YYEKEE come from the germline V gene (reference sequence). V lost 3 bases, J lost 6 bases, and 8 bases stayed unmatched.

V and J are TRBV12-3 or TRBV12-4 and TRBJ2-3, with TRBD1 identical over 9 bases. V gave up 2 bases and J gave up 6 bases; unmatched junction bases: 15. This CDR3 contains 18 residues. CDR3 DNA: TGTGCCAGCAGTTTAAACTGGAGACAGGGGGGACCACAGGATACGCAGTATTTT. It encodes CASSLNWRQGGPQDTQYF.

This clonotype has more than one count but fewer than ten. This rearrangement joins TRBV7-9 to TRBJ2-7; 8 nucleotides match TRBD2. CDR3 length: 15 residues. Germline CDR1 SEHNR, CDR2 FQNEAQ (reference sequence). V lost 3 bases, J lost 6 bases, and 10 bases stayed unmatched. The CDR3 sequence is CASSFLAGMIGEQYF. CDR3 bases: TGTGCCAGCAGCTTCTTAGCGGGAATGATCGGCGAGCAGTACTTC.

This clonotype was counted between two and nine times. The chain combines TRBV12-3 or TRBV12-4 with TRBJ2-6; unclear D gene. V lost 7 bases and J lost 4, with 11 bases in between. The CDR3 has 14 residues. The CDR3 sequence: CASTKTEGANVLTF. The DNA for the CDR3 is TGTGCCAGCACCAAGACCGAAGGGGCCAACGTCCTGACTTTC.

This clonotype was recorded once. The chain has TRBV25-1 and TRBJ2-2; D perhaps matches TRBD1 (6 bases). Germline CDR1 reads MGHDK; CDR2 reads SYGVNS. CDR3 length equals 13 residues. Deletions cut 2 bases from V and 7 bases from J, with 8 bases between. The CDR3 DNA reads TGTGCCAGCAGTGAAACAGGGATCGGGGAGCTGTTTTTT. Residues: CASSETGIGELFF.

The CDR3 DNA sequence: TGCGCCAGCAGCCCCGGACCCCCCAGTGGCTACACCTTC. Its protein is CASSPGPPSGYTF. The chain links TRBV4-1 to TRBJ1-2; D is uncertain. There are 13 residues in the CDR3. Per germline, CDR1 MGHRA and CDR2 YSYEKL. The ends were cut back, 4 bases at V and 7 bases at J, with 13 bases in the middle.

The V call is TRBV4-2, the J call TRBJ2-1; no firm D call. CDR1 and CDR2 (germline): LGHNA, YNFKEQ. This CDR3 spans 15 amino acids. Trimming took 0 bases from V and 1 from J, leaving 7 bases between them. The CDR3 nucleotides read TGTGCCAGCAGCCAAGATCGGCAGTCCTACAATGAGCAGTTCTTC. This codes for CASSQDRQSYNEQFF.

This clonotype was seen repeatedly, ten times or more. The chain employs TRBV7-6 and TRBJ2-2; 12 nucleotides align to TRBD2. CDR1 and CDR2 from the germline V gene are SGHVS and FNYEAQ. The CDR3 runs to 20 residues. V was clipped by 5 bases and J by 2 bases; unmatched bases: 15. This CDR3 reads CASSPTVWQLAGGNTGELFF. The CDR3 DNA sequence: TGTGCCAGCAGCCCGACGGTGTGGCAACTAGCGGGGGGAAACACCGGGGAGCTGTTTTTT.

The chain carries TRBV6-8 and TRBJ1-5; D uncertain. Germline CDR1 reads MNHGY; CDR2 reads SAAAGT. V dropped 2 bases and J dropped 6 bases, with 14 bases sitting between them. The CDR3 has 15 amino acids. The CDR3 DNA reads as TGTGCCAGCAGTTACCGGGGAGGGAACGGTCAGCCCCAGCATTTT. It is translated as CASSYRGGNGQPQHF.

The CDR3 region has the DNA TGTGCCAGTAGTATAGATGGGAAGAGCACAGATACGCAGTATTTT. This codes for CASSIDGKSTDTQYF. This chain connects TRBV19 to TRBJ2-3, with D hard to call. The CDR3 runs 15 residues. V was cut by 0 bases and J by 0 bases, with 7 bases left in between. Germline values: CDR1 LNHDA, CDR2 SQIVND (reference sequence). The full variable domain, completed using reference TRBV19 and TRBJ2-3, is DGGITQSPKYLFRKEGQNVTLSCEQNLNHDAMYWYRQDPGQGLRLIYYSQIVNDFQKGDIAEGYSVSREKKESFPLTVTSAQKNPTAFYLCASSIDGKSTDTQYFGPGTRLTVL.

This clonotype occurred many times. The V call is TRBV7-2, the J call TRBJ2-5; perhaps TRBD2 as D (6 bases). The ends were cut back, 5 bases at V and 7 bases at J, with 11 bases in the middle. The CDR3 extends over 12 amino acids. Germline CDR1 and CDR2: SGHTA and FQGNSA. As DNA, the CDR3 is TGTGCCAGCAGCCGATTCGGGGGGACCCAGTACTTC. It codes for CASSRFGGTQYF.

This chain uses TRBV12-3 or TRBV12-4 with TRBJ1-5; a weak D match, TRBD1 (6 bases). The CDR3 covers 14 residues. V lost 3 bases, J lost 7 bases, and 13 bases lay in between. The CDR3 loop reads CASSFGQGIQPQHF. The CDR3 nucleotides read TGTGCCAGCAGTTTCGGCCAGGGGATCCAGCCCCAGCATTTT.

This clonotype was counted many times. The J gene is TRBJ2-1, the V gene TRBV20-1, with 12 bases aligning to TRBD2. Trimming at V came to 5 bases and at J to 6 bases, leaving 5 bases not matched to a gene. This CDR3 is 14 amino acids long. The germline V gene encodes CDR1 DFQATT and CDR2 SNEGSKA (reference sequence). The CDR3 reads CSAPTSGRGNEQFF. CDR3 DNA sequence: TGCAGTGCTCCGACTAGCGGGAGAGGCAATGAGCAGTTCTTC.

The gene calls are TRBV5-1 and TRBJ2-3, with D tentatively TRBD1 or TRBD2 (6 bases each). Germline V lookup: CDR1 SGHRS, CDR2 YFSETQ. The CDR3 length is 14 residues. Trimming stripped 3 bases from V and 1 base from J, with 9 bases between. The CDR3: CASSWGAGTDTQYF. In DNA, the CDR3 is TGCGCCAGCAGCTGGGGGGCCGGCACAGATACGCAGTATTTT.

The chain couples TRBV19 to TRBJ1-6; D is unresolved. Germline V gene sequence: CDR1 LNHDA, CDR2 SQIVND (reference sequence). V was pared by 5 bases and J by 7 bases, with 9 bases between. CDR3 length: 13 amino acids. The CDR3 region is CASSYGENSPLHF. CDR3 sequence (DNA): TGTGCCAGTAGTTATGGTGAGAATTCACCCCTCCACTTT. Complete variable domain (other parts from reference TRBV19 and TRBJ1-6): DGGITQSPKYLFRKEGQNVTLSCEQNLNHDAMYWYRQDPGQGLRLIYYSQIVNDFQKGDIAEGYSVSREKKESFPLTVTSAQKNPTAFYLCASSYGENSPLHFGNGTRLTVT.

The V gene is TRBV12-3 or TRBV12-4, the J gene TRBJ2-7; 14 positions match TRBD2. Germline trimming cut 5 bases from V and 5 bases from J; bases unmatched to any gene: 8. The length of the CDR3 is 16 residues. CDR3 coding DNA: TGTGCCAGCAGTCCCGGGACTAGCGGGAGTCGCAACGAGCAGTACTTC. Translating gives CASSPGTSGSRNEQYF.